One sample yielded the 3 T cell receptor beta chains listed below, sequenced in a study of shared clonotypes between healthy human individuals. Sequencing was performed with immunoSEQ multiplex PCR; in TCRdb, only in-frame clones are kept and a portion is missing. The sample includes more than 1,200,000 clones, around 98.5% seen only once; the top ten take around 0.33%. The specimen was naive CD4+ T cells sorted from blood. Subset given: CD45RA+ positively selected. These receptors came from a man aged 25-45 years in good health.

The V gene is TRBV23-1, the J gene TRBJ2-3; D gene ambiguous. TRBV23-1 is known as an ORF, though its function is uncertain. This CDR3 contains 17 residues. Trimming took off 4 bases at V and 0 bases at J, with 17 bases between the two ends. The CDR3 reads CASSLLKPTDSTDTQYF. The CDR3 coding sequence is TGCGCCAGCAGTCTCCTTAAACCGACGGATAGCACAGATACGCAGTATTTT.

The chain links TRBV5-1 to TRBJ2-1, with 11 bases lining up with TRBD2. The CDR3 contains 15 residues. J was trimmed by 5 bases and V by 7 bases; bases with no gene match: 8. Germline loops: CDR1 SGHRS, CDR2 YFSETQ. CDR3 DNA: TGCGCCAGCTACGTGACTAGCGGGAAGGACAATGAGCAGTTCTTC. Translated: CASYVTSGKDNEQFF.

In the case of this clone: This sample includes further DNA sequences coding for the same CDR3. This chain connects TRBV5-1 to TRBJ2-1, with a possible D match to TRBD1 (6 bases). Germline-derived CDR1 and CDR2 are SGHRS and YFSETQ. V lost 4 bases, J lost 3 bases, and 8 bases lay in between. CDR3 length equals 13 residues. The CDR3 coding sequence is TGCGCCAGCAGCCTGGACAGCTACAATGAGCAGTTCTTC. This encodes CASSLDSYNEQFF.